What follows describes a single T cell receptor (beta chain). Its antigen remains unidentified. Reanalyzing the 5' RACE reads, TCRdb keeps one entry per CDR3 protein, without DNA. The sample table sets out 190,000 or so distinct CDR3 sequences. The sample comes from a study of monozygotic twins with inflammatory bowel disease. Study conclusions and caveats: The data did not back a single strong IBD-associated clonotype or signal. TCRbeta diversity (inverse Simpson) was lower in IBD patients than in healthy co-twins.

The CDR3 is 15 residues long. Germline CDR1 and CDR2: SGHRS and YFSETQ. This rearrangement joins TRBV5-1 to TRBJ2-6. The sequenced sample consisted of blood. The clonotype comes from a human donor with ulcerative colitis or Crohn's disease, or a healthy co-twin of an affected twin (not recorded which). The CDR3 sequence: CASSPSVVGANVLTF.